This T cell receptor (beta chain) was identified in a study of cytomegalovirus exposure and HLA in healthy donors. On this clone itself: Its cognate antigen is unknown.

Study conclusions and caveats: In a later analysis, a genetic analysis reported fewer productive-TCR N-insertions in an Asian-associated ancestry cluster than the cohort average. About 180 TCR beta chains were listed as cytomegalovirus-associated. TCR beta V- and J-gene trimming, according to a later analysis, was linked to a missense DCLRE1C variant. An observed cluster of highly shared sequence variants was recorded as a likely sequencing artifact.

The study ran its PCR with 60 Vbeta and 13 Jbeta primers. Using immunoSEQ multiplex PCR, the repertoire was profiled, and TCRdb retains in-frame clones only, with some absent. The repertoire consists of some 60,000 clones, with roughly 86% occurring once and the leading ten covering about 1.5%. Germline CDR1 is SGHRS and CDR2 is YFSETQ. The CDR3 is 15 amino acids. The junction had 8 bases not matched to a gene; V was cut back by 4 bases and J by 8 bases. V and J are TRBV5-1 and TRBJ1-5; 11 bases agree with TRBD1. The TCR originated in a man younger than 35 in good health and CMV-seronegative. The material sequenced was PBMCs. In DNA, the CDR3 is TGCGCCAGCAGCCTGGGGACAGGGGGGAAGGAGCCCCAGCATTTT. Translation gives CASSLGTGGKEPQHF.